This T cell receptor (beta chain) was identified during a study of blood T cell repertoires in COVID-19. Using immunoSEQ multiplex PCR, the repertoire was profiled, and TCRdb retains in-frame clones only, with some absent. Among 150,000 to 200,000 clones, 75% to 80% were seen once, and the ten largest hold approximately 26%. CDR1 and CDR2 (germline): SGHTA, FQGTGA. Trimming at V came to 3 bases and at J to 1 base, leaving 4 bases not matched to a gene. This CDR3 contains 16 residues. Sequenced sample: peripheral blood. The genes are TRBV7-3 and TRBJ2-3, with 10 bases fitting TRBD2. The sequence was collected from a woman aged 70-85 years with acute or convalescent COVID-19. Here the CDR3 reads CASSLLAGVGTDTQYF. The CDR3 DNA reads TGTGCCAGCAGCTTGCTAGCGGGAGTGGGCACAGATACGCAGTATTTT.